This T cell receptor beta chain is from a study of T cells in Graves' hyperthyroidism and ophthalmopathy. About the study: Initial diagnosis, before any treatment, was when peripheral blood was collected. The study's findings and limits: The model predicted ophthalmopathy a median approximately 6 months before onset. Blood shared most expanded thyroid clonotypes above 0.001.

This clonotype has ten or more counts. The antigen is undetermined. The source of the PBMCs was around 10 ml of fresh peripheral blood. RNA transcripts gave rise to amplified TCR beta CDR3 regions. TCR CDR3 regions were first amplified by RT-PCR with HTBI primers. TCRdb processed the multiplex PCR reads anew with MiXCR; each CDR3 protein has one entry. There are roughly 300,000 distinct CDR3 sequences in the sample; approximately 18% occur only once, and approximately 49% lies in the top ten. Germline CDR1 reads SGHAT; CDR2 reads FQNNGV. This CDR3 comprises 16 residues. Trimming cost V 3 bases and J 2 bases, with 15 bases left between them.

This receptor was taken from a woman in her 50s with Graves' hyperthyroidism. The chain uses TRBV11-2 and TRBJ2-3; D is uncertain. Sequencing was performed on blood. In DNA form, the CDR3 reads TGTGCCAGCAGCTTCACGACCCGCCAGCCCACAGATACGCAGTATTTT. It is translated as CASSFTTRQPTDTQYF.